One sample yielded the 9 T cell receptor beta chains listed below, sequenced in a study of shared clonotypes between healthy human individuals. Terminally differentiated effector memory CD45RA+ cells were excluded from the naive CD8 cells, which were CD45RO-negative and positively selected for CCR7. The repertoire was sequenced with immunoSEQ multiplex PCR; TCRdb's copy has only in-frame clones and lacks some. The repertoire includes about 590,000 clones, around 95% of them detected once, and 0.095% to 0.12% sits in the top ten. The sequencing input was naive CD8+ T cells sorted from blood. These receptors were obtained from a woman in her thirties in good health.

The V call is TRBV29-1, the J call TRBJ2-7, with D maybe TRBD2 (5 bases). Trimming shortened V by 7 bases and J by 5 bases, and 12 bases separated the two germline ends. The CDR3 length is 11 residues. Germline V gene sequence: CDR1 SQVTM, CDR2 ANQGSEA. The CDR3 DNA reads as TGCAGCGCTACTAGAATCGACGAGCAGTACTTC. It codes for CSATRIDEQYF.

J is TRBJ2-1 and V is TRBV28, with 11 bases identical to TRBD2. The germline V gene encodes CDR1 MDHEN and CDR2 SYDVKM. J was trimmed by 6 bases and V by 4 bases; bases with no gene match: 8. This CDR3 is 16 amino acids long. CDR3 residues: CASSSPLAGGGNEQFF. DNA of the CDR3: TGTGCCAGCAGTTCCCCTCTAGCGGGAGGTGGCAATGAGCAGTTCTTC. Filled out from reference TRBV28 and TRBJ2-1, the complete variable domain reads DVKVTQSSRYLVKRTGEKVFLECVQDMDHENMFWYRQDPGLGLRLIYFSYDVKMKEKGDIPEGYSVSREKKERFSLILESASTNQTSMYLCASSSPLAGGGNEQFFGPGTRLTVL.

The chain recombines TRBV19 with TRBJ2-4, with D unclear. This CDR3 is 17 amino acids long. The V gene's germline CDR1 is LNHDA and CDR2 SQIVND (reference sequence). V lost 4 bases, J lost 1 base, and 17 bases lay in between. The DNA for the CDR3 is TGTGCCAGTAGTAGCCCGCGCCCAGACCTTGCCAAAAACATTCAGTACTTC. This gives the protein CASSSPRPDLAKNIQYF.

The chain carries TRBV5-1 and TRBJ2-3; 12 bases line up with TRBD2. CDR3 length: 15 residues. J was trimmed by 4 bases and V by 4 bases; bases with no gene match: 4. Germline V gene lookup returns CDR1 SGHRS and CDR2 YFSETQ. The CDR3 nucleotides read TGCGCCAGCAGCCCGGGACTAGCGGGTGCAGATACGCAGTATTTT. Translation: CASSPGLAGADTQYF.

CDR3 region: CASSLEVKYNEQFF. The CDR3 bases are TGTGCCAGCAGCTTGGAGGTCAAGTACAATGAGCAGTTCTTC. This chain joins TRBV5-4 and TRBJ2-1; D not certain. The CDR3 spans 14 residues. V lost 0 bases and J 4 bases, leaving 8 bases between the germline ends. Per germline, CDR1 SGHNT and CDR2 YYREEE (reference sequence).

The chain combines TRBV4-2 with TRBJ1-3, with D hard to call. The CDR3 sequence is 17 residues long. Germline V lookup: CDR1 LGHNA, CDR2 YNFKEQ. V was trimmed by 0 bases and J by 0 bases, leaving 12 bases between them. Written as DNA, the CDR3 is TGTGCCAGCAGCCAAGATGGGGAGCAGGTCTCTGGAAACACCATATATTTT. Translated: CASSQDGEQVSGNTIYF.

The chain joins TRBV15 to TRBJ1-2; TRBD1 agrees at 8 bases. The trim removed 5 bases at V and 6 bases at J, leaving 2 bases unmatched. Per the germline V gene, CDR1 is LNHNV and CDR2 is YYDKDF (reference sequence). This CDR3 comprises 12 residues. The CDR3 DNA sequence: TGTGCCACCAGCCCAGGGGGCCATGGCTACACCTTC. It codes for CATSPGGHGYTF. Supplemented by reference TRBV15 and TRBJ1-2, the full variable domain reads DAMVIQNPRYQVTQFGKPVTLSCSQTLNHNVMYWYQQKSSQAPKLLFHYYDKDFNNEADTPDNFQSRRPNTSFCFLDIRSPGLGDTAMYLCATSPGGHGYTFGSGTRLTVV.

This rearrangement joins TRBV7-9 to TRBJ2-7; D is uncertain. The CDR3 loop spans 14 amino acids. V lost 1 base, J lost 0 bases, and 7 bases lay in between. The V gene's germline CDR1 is SEHNR and CDR2 FQNEAQ (reference sequence). The chain's CDR3 is CASSLERNSYEQYF. CDR3 DNA: TGTGCCAGCAGCTTAGAACGGAACTCCTACGAGCAGTACTTC.

This chain's CDR3 is CASSDSRGSWYNEQFF. The CDR3 DNA reads TGTGCCAGCAGTGATTCACGGGGTTCATGGTACAATGAGCAGTTCTTC. The chain joins TRBV25-1 to TRBJ2-1; TRBD2 is a possible D gene (5 bases). V was shortened by 3 bases and J by 4 bases, with 16 bases between the two germline ends. This CDR3 region has 16 residues. The germline V gene encodes CDR1 MGHDK and CDR2 SYGVNS.